These 32 T cell receptor beta chains came from one sample sequenced in a study of CDR3 diversity in severe acne. MiXCR was run by TCRdb on the PCR reads, yielding one entry per CDR3 protein. The sample comprises around 94,000 distinct CDR3 sequences, around 53% of which are singletons, and 9.5% to 15% rests with the top ten. Material for sequencing was blood. Receptor source: a male donor with acne.

As concerns this clonotype: A read error may be the cause here, since a much bigger clone is one base away. The chain links TRBV20-1 to TRBJ2-2; TRBD1 aligns across 10 bases. The germline CDR1 and CDR2 sequences are DFQATT and SNEGSKA (reference sequence). The CDR3 is 14 residues long. CDR3 in DNA: TGCAGTGCTAAGGGACAGGGGAACACCGGGGAGCCGTTTTTT. Encoded protein: CSAKGQGNTGEPFF.

The chain couples TRBV7-2 to TRBJ2-6, with D uncertain. The CDR3 extends over 17 amino acids. V was cut by 3 bases and J by 1 base, with 13 bases left in between. Germline V gene sequence: CDR1 SGHTA, CDR2 FQGNSA. CDR3 loop: CASSFRAEVSGANVLTF. The DNA for the CDR3 is TGTGCCAGCAGCTTTAGGGCGGAAGTATCTGGGGCCAACGTCCTGACTTTC. Full variable domain (missing parts from reference TRBV7-2 and TRBJ2-6): GAGVSQSPSNKVTEKGKDVELRCDPISGHTALYWYRQSLGQGLEFLIYFQGNSAPDKSGLPSDRFSAERTGGSVSTLTIQRTQQEDSAVYLCASSFRAEVSGANVLTFGAGSRLTVL.

A note on this clonotype: This may be a read error, as it is one base from a much larger clone. In DNA form, the CDR3 reads TGCGCCAGCAGCTTGGATAGGGGCAGGAACACTGAAGTTTTCTTT. As protein: CASSLDRGRNTEVFF. The chain has TRBV5-1 and TRBJ1-1, with D perhaps matching TRBD1 (5 bases). This CDR3 region has 15 residues. CDR1 SGHRS and CDR2 YFSETQ come from the germline V gene.

The chain employs TRBV25-1 and TRBJ2-7, with 9 bases lining up with TRBD1. This CDR3 comprises 17 residues. V lost 3 bases to trimming and J lost 4 bases; unmatched junction nucleotides: 13. Germline V gene data show CDR1 as MGHDK and CDR2 as SYGVNS. The CDR3 region has the DNA TGTGCCAGCAGTGACGCCGGGACAGGGTTATGGGCTTACGAGCAGTACTTC. It codes for CASSDAGTGLWAYEQYF.

The genes are TRBV7-6 and TRBJ2-2; weak D call: TRBD2 (7 bases). The germline V gene encodes CDR1 SGHVS and CDR2 FNYEAQ. This CDR3 has 15 amino acids. The V end lost 8 bases, the J end lost 5 bases, and 18 bases lay between the germline ends. In nucleotides, the CDR3 is TGTGCCAGCTCGAACCGGGGGGCATCGACCGGGGAGCTGTTTTTT. Translation gives CASSNRGASTGELFF.

The sample holds many counts of this clonotype. The genes are TRBV9 and TRBJ2-7, with 13 bases fitting TRBD2. V dropped 0 bases and J dropped 3; count of bases not matched to a gene: 6. The CDR3 extends over 17 amino acids. Germline lookup yields CDR1 SGDLS and CDR2 YYNGEE. The DNA for the CDR3 is TGTGCCAGCAGCGTAGGGACTAGCGGGAGACAGGGCTACGAGCAGTACTTC. This codes for CASSVGTSGRQGYEQYF.

This chain links TRBV20-1 with TRBJ2-6; 10 bases fit TRBD2. The CDR3 runs to 16 residues. The germline gives CDR1 DFQATT, CDR2 SNEGSKA (reference sequence). V dropped 6 bases and J dropped 2; count of bases not matched to a gene: 7. The DNA for the CDR3 is TGCAGTGCCCCGGCTAGCGGGAGCCCTGGGGCCAACGTCCTGACTTTC. Encoded protein: CSAPASGSPGANVLTF.

This chain uses TRBV7-9 with TRBJ1-1; TRBD1 matches 7 bases. From germline, CDR1 is SEHNR and CDR2 FQNEAQ (reference sequence). There are 14 residues in the CDR3. With 4 bases clipped from V and 3 bases from J, the junction kept 5 bases outside the gene matches. CDR3 in amino acids: CASSSYGQDTEAFF. The DNA for the CDR3 is TGTGCCAGCAGCTCCTATGGACAGGACACTGAAGCTTTCTTT.

The table lists this clonotype with a count of one. CDR3 nucleotides: TGCAGTGCATCAGACGGCGGGAGATCCAATGAAGCTTTCTTT. It codes for CSASDGGRSNEAFF. This chain connects TRBV20-1 to TRBJ1-1; D gene uncertain. CDR1 is DFQATT and CDR2 is SNEGSKA in the germline V gene (reference sequence). Trimming took off 6 bases at V and 7 bases at J, with 21 bases between the two ends. CDR3 length: 14 amino acids.

The chain recombines TRBV24-1 with TRBJ1-2, with D tentatively TRBD1 (6 bases). The V gene's germline CDR1 is KGHDR and CDR2 SFDVKD. V shed 9 bases and J shed 7 bases, with 11 bases lying between them. The CDR3 covers 11 residues. CDR3 DNA: TGTGCCACCGAACAGGGCCCTGGCTACACCTTC. Translating it yields CATEQGPGYTF.

Many counts were recorded for this clonotype. J is TRBJ1-3 and V is TRBV7-2, with D hard to call. This CDR3 has 15 amino acids. Looked up from germline, CDR1 is SGHTA and CDR2 is FQGNSA. V was pared by 1 base and J by 2 bases, with 9 bases between. CDR3 nucleotide sequence: TGTGCCAGCAGCTTAGAGGGTTTGGCTGGAAACACCATATATTTT. It specifies CASSLEGLAGNTIYF.

The rearrangement links TRBV7-9 to TRBJ1-6; no clear D gene. V was cut by 1 base and J by 6 bases, with 4 bases left in between. CDR1 SEHNR and CDR2 FQNEAQ come from the germline V gene (reference sequence). The CDR3 totals 13 residues. CDR3 residues: CASSLESNSPLHF. The CDR3 DNA reads as TGTGCCAGCAGCTTAGAATCTAATTCACCCCTCCACTTT.

This clonotype was observed many times. J is TRBJ2-7 and V is TRBV19; D is unclear. Trimming removed 0 bases from V and 10 bases from J, with 1 base in between. Germline CDR1 and CDR2: LNHDA and SQIVND (reference sequence). This CDR3 region has 9 residues. The CDR3 is CASSIDQYF. In DNA, the CDR3 is TGTGCCAGTAGTATAGACCAGTACTTC.

CDR3 region: CSRTSYELYNEQFF. CDR3 DNA: TGCAGTCGGACTAGCTACGAACTCTACAATGAGCAGTTCTTC. The chain uses TRBV20-1 and TRBJ2-1; 8 nucleotides align to TRBD2. Germline V gene lookup returns CDR1 DFQATT and CDR2 SNEGSKA (reference sequence). This CDR3 has 14 residues. The J segment lost 3 bases and the V segment lost 8 bases, leaving 9 bases of the junction unmatched.

Comments on this clonotype: Being one base from a much bigger clone, this may be a read error. The rearrangement uses TRBV5-6 and TRBJ2-1; maybe TRBD2 (5 bases). Germline values: CDR1 SGHDT, CDR2 YYEEEE. CDR3 length: 15 amino acids. CDR3 region: CASFRGLVSYNGQFF. The CDR3 DNA is TGTGCCAGCTTCCGAGGGCTTGTCTCCTACAATGGGCAGTTCTTC. Full variable domain (rest looked up from reference TRBV5-6 and TRBJ2-1): DAGVTQSPTHLIKTRGQQVTLRCSPKSGHDTVSWYQQALGQGPQFIFQYYEEEERQRGNFPDRFSGHQFPNYSSELNVNALLLGDSALYLCASFRGLVSYNGQFFGPGTRLTVL.

This clonotype was observed many times. This chain uses TRBV29-1 with TRBJ2-3; no definite D call. Trimming cost V 7 bases and J 2 bases, with 4 bases left between them. Per germline, CDR1 SQVTM and CDR2 ANQGSEA. The CDR3 has 10 amino acids. The CDR3 here is CSGFTDTQYF. CDR3 nucleotides: TGCAGCGGGTTCACAGATACGCAGTATTTT.

This clonotype was recorded many times. The chain recombines TRBV7-9 with TRBJ2-1, with no clear D. The CDR3 extends over 12 amino acids. V lost 1 base to trimming and J lost 10 bases, with 8 bases between them. CDR1 and CDR2 (germline): SEHNR, FQNEAQ (reference sequence). CDR3 DNA sequence: TGTGCCAGCAGCTTAGAAGGAAGGGAGCAGTTCTTC. Protein product: CASSLEGREQFF.

This clonotype has at least ten counts. The rearrangement links TRBV6-4 to TRBJ2-3, with no clear D. This CDR3 has 14 amino acids. From germline, CDR1 is MRHNA and CDR2 SNTAGT. The germline V and J ends were trimmed by 0 bases and 4 bases, with 8 bases remaining between them. CDR3 sequence reads: CASSDSSSPDTQYF. The CDR3 DNA reads as TGTGCCAGCAGTGACTCTAGCTCTCCAGATACGCAGTATTTT.

J is TRBJ1-4 and V is TRBV25-1; possible D gene TRBD1, 6 bases. The CDR3 sequence is 16 residues long. Trimming took 5 bases from V and 6 from J, leaving 19 bases between them. CDR1 is MGHDK, CDR2 SYGVNS, per germline. In DNA form, the CDR3 reads TGTGCCAGCAGTTACAGCTACAGGGAGGCGGATGAAAAACTGTTTTTT. This translates into CASSYSYREADEKLFF.

This sequence joins TRBV5-4 and TRBJ1-1; D not certain. The CDR3 spans 12 residues. CDR1 SGHNT and CDR2 YYREEE come from the germline V gene (reference sequence). The germline V and J ends were trimmed by 1 base and 7 bases, with 8 bases remaining between them. DNA for the CDR3: TGTGCCAGCAGCTTGCCCGGGAATGAAGCTTTCTTT. Amino acid sequence: CASSLPGNEAFF.

CDR3 protein: CASTPSGSNEQYF. CDR3 DNA sequence: TGTGCCAGCACTCCTAGCGGGAGTAACGAGCAGTACTTC. The rearrangement links TRBV25-1 to TRBJ2-7, with TRBD2 matching 10 bases. The CDR3 has 13 residues. Germline trimming cut 7 bases from V and 5 bases from J; bases unmatched to any gene: 5. Germline CDR1 reads MGHDK; CDR2 reads SYGVNS.

This clonotype has ten or more counts. This chain connects TRBV5-1 to TRBJ1-1; tentatively, D is TRBD1 (6 bases). Germline V gene lookup returns CDR1 SGHRS and CDR2 YFSETQ. The CDR3 spans 16 residues. Trimming removed 0 bases from V and 0 bases from J, with 12 bases in between. Here the CDR3 reads CASSLDTGSMNTEAFF. The CDR3 DNA sequence: TGCGCCAGCAGCTTGGATACAGGGAGCATGAACACTGAAGCTTTCTTT. Complete variable domain (other parts from reference TRBV5-1 and TRBJ1-1): KAGVTQTPRYLIKTRGQQVTLSCSPISGHRSVSWYQQTPGQGLQFLFEYFSETQRNKGNFPGRFSGRQFSNSRSEMNVSTLELGDSALYLCASSLDTGSMNTEAFFGQGTRLTVV.

This clonotype has more than one count but fewer than ten. The J gene is TRBJ1-1, the V gene TRBV15, with 8 bases identical to TRBD1. CDR3 length: 15 residues. Germline CDR1 and CDR2: LNHNV and YYDKDF (reference sequence). V trimming: 3 bases; J trimming: 4 bases; junction bases outside the gene matches: 7. The CDR3 nucleotides read TGTGCCACCAGCAGTGGCAGGGGGCTGGGCACTGAAGCTTTCTTT. This sequence encodes CATSSGRGLGTEAFF.

The V call is TRBV4-3, the J call TRBJ1-2; D possibly corresponds to TRBD1 (6 bases). CDR1 is LGHNA and CDR2 is YSLEER in the germline V gene. Trimming took 0 bases from V and 5 from J, leaving 13 bases between them. This CDR3 spans 15 amino acids. The CDR3 DNA sequence: TGCGCCAGCAGCCAAGATTTCCCAGGGGCTTATGGCTACACCTTC. Protein product: CASSQDFPGAYGYTF.

The chain links TRBV24-1 to TRBJ2-5, with TRBD1 as a possible D gene (6 bases). The V and J ends lost 5 bases and 0 bases respectively, with 15 bases between them. Per germline, CDR1 KGHDR and CDR2 SFDVKD. The CDR3 has 16 amino acids. Written as DNA, the CDR3 is TGTGCCACCAGTGGCCAGGGGATTGGGTACCAAGAGACCCAGTACTTC. Protein product: CATSGQGIGYQETQYF.

As regards this clonotype: A read error may account for a junction end that differs from germline. The V and J genes are TRBV6-1 and TRBJ1-5, with TRBD1 matching over 9 bases. Germline V gene sequence: CDR1 MNHNS, CDR2 SASEGT. The CDR3 loop spans 16 amino acids. The CDR3 region is CASRVQGALSSQPRHF. The CDR3 nucleotides are TGTGCCAGCAGAGTACAGGGGGCGCTTAGCAGTCAGCCCCGGCATTTT.

The genes are TRBV4-1 and TRBJ1-1; unclear D gene. This CDR3 has 15 amino acids. V lost 6 bases and J 1 base, leaving 15 bases between the germline ends. Germline V gene sequence: CDR1 MGHRA, CDR2 YSYEKL. The CDR3 DNA reads TGCGCCAGCAGTCTGCTGGTAGACTCGAACACTGAAGCTTTCTTT. Translating gives CASSLLVDSNTEAFF.

The table lists this clonotype with many counts. J is TRBJ1-3 and V is TRBV29-1; TRBD1 is a possible D gene (6 bases). Trimming left V 6 bases short and J 3 bases short, with 15 bases between. Germline CDR1 and CDR2: SQVTM and ANQGSEA. The CDR3 is 14 amino acids. CDR3 in DNA: TGCAGCGTAGACGACAGGAATGGTGGAAACACCATATATTTT. Its translation: CSVDDRNGGNTIYF.

This clonotype was seen repeatedly, ten times or more. The chain has TRBV7-9 and TRBJ1-2; D may be TRBD1 (6 bases). The V end lost 2 bases, the J end lost 6 bases, and 10 bases lay between the germline ends. From germline, CDR1 is SEHNR and CDR2 FQNEAQ (reference sequence). CDR3 size: 13 residues. As DNA, the CDR3 is TGTGCCAGCAGCTTAAGAGGGGGGAATGGCTACACCTTC. Its protein is CASSLRGGNGYTF.

This clonotype was recorded a few times. The genes are TRBV6-1 and TRBJ2-7; TRBD1 is a possible D gene (5 bases). This CDR3 spans 12 amino acids. Germline V gene sequence: CDR1 MNHNS, CDR2 SASEGT. The ends were cut back, 5 bases at V and 4 bases at J, with 9 bases in the middle. The DNA of the CDR3 is TGTGCCAGCAGTCAGGGCAAATACGAGCAGTACTTC. Protein product: CASSQGKYEQYF.

This chain links TRBV15 with TRBJ1-1, with 9 bases lining up with TRBD1. Germline CDR1 reads LNHNV; CDR2 reads YYDKDF (reference sequence). V lost 6 bases and J lost 3; bases outside the gene matches: 11. CDR3 length equals 16 residues. The CDR3 region is CATRMTGGLGYTEAFF. CDR3 sequence (DNA): TGTGCCACCAGGATGACAGGGGGGCTCGGGTACACTGAAGCTTTCTTT.

This rearrangement joins TRBV6-6 to TRBJ1-4; D may be TRBD1 (5 bases). The V gene lost 11 bases and the J gene lost 11 bases, with 33 bases spanning the gap. CDR1 MNHNY and CDR2 SVGAGI come from the germline V gene (reference sequence). CDR3 size: 17 residues. The CDR3 nucleotides are TGTGCCGGCAACGACGCAAACGATGGGCAGGGTGTAGGGAAACTGTTTTTT. Translating it yields CAGNDANDGQGVGKLFF.